The source of this T cell receptor beta chain is a study of response to subunit inactivated influenza vaccine. The study's findings and limits: Only a handful of new T cells, the authors suggested, are recruited with each seasonal influenza vaccination.

This CDR3 spans 17 amino acids. Trimming took off 2 bases at V and 0 bases at J, with 17 bases between the two ends. Germline lookup yields CDR1 GTSNPN and CDR2 SVGIG (reference sequence). A word on this clonotype: Its antigen remains unidentified.

TCRdb analysed the RT-PCR reads with MiXCR anew, one entry per CDR3 protein. The table records approximately 230,000 distinct CDR3 sequences, roughly an eighth of them present only once. Specimen: non-naive T cells sorted from PBMCs, collected 14 days before vaccination. The chain joins TRBV30 to TRBJ2-1, with a weak D call TRBD1 (5 bases). The receptor was derived from a man aged 45-60 years who received an inactivated influenza vaccine. The CDR3 DNA sequence: TGTGCCTGGAGTACCATAAGACAGACCCGCTCCTACAATGAGCAGTTCTTC. Translation: CAWSTIRQTRSYNEQFF. Full variable domain (missing parts from reference TRBV30 and TRBJ2-1): SQTIHQWPATLVQPVGSPLSLECTVEGTSNPNLYWYRQAAGRGLQLLFYSVGIGQISSEVPQNLSASRPQDRQFILSSKKLLLSDSGFYLCAWSTIRQTRSYNEQFFGPGTRLTVL.